This T cell receptor (beta chain) was obtained from a study of chemoradiotherapy in HPV16-positive cancers. Study at large: Candidate HPV-specific T-cell clones and common TCR motifs came from functional assays in two HPV16-positive patients.

Study conclusions and caveats: Candidate HPV-specific clones and E7-related TCR motifs grew in tumor during treatment.

A remark on this clone: Antigen unknown.

Trimming removed 3 bases at V and 1 base at J, with 10 bases between. CDR1 and CDR2 (germline): SGHRS, YFSETQ. CDR3 length: 14 amino acids. The assay was immunoSEQ multiplex PCR, and TCRdb's table has in-frame clones only and misses some. The profile covers approximately 23,000 clones, with around two thirds appearing a single time and roughly 2.5% taken by the ten largest. The sample was acquired from a patient who underwent chemoradiotherapy. The chain carries TRBV5-1 and TRBJ2-5; maybe TRBD2 (5 bases). The receptor comes from a human donor with HPV-associated anogenital cancer. The DNA of the CDR3 is TGCGCCAGCAGCTACCAGGCGGGCCAAGAGACCCAGTACTTC. As protein: CASSYQAGQETQYF.